Listed here is a single TCR beta chain. The target antigen is unknown. The record originates from a study of CD8 T cells in ankylosing spondylitis. 5'-RACE, quantitative and with molecular barcodes, yielded the TCR beta libraries. Using its own MiXCR run on the 5' RACE reads, TCRdb lists one record per CDR3 protein. The table has just over 300,000 distinct CDR3 sequences, more than 20% seen once; the top ten hold about 3.5%. The germline CDR1 and CDR2 sequences are LGHNA and YSLEER. Deletions cut 1 base from V and 0 bases from J, with 6 bases between. The CDR3 extends over 15 amino acids. Findings and caveats of the study: Seemingly distinctive of ankylosing spondylitis blood was a TCR beta motif formed by eight highly homologous variants. Disease-linked clones reportedly showed significant enrichment in matched ankylosing spondylitis synovial fluid.

The chain combines TRBV4-3 with TRBJ2-2; D is ambiguous. The receptor was derived from a female donor with ankylosing spondylitis or in good health (not recorded which). Source material: blood, either unsorted or a sorted T cell fraction (not recorded which). The CDR3 region is CASSQAASNTGELFF. The CDR3 DNA reads as TGCGCCAGCAGCCAAGCGGCTTCGAACACCGGGGAGCTGTTTTTT.